The clone carrying this T cell receptor (beta chain) was detected ten times or more. The antigen is undetermined. Trimming stripped 0 bases from V and 3 bases from J, with 18 bases between. This CDR3 comprises 17 residues. Germline values: CDR1 MGHRA, CDR2 YSYEKL. These data come from a study of tumor-infiltrating lymphocytes in primary liver carcinoma. Total RNA (around 510 ng) served as template for TCR beta cDNA synthesis primed by a constant-region primer. Nested multiplex PCR, run for three rounds with slightly modified ARM-PCR, yielded TCR beta libraries. It was with TRBV1-TRBV30 forward primers and a C-beta reverse primer that the first two PCR rounds were run, at approximately 9 cycles each. Using its own MiXCR run on the multiplex PCR reads, TCRdb lists one record per CDR3 protein. The sample carries fewer than 90,000 distinct CDR3 sequences, around 70% recorded once. Study-wide results and caveats: Tumors reached a significantly greater top-250-clone fraction than blood did (p = 0.039).

The tissue used was unsorted bulk material of about 20-33 mg. RNA and DNA were co-extracted from it with the AllPrep DNA/RNA mini kit. The patients carried chronic HBV infection and had received no treatment. This chain connects TRBV4-1 to TRBJ2-7; D perhaps matches TRBD2 (6 bases). This TCR was recovered from a man aged 35 to 55 with primary liver carcinoma and hepatitis B virus infection. The material sequenced was liver tumor tissue from sampling region 1. Indicated subset: tumor region T1, superior pole. CDR3 loop: CASSQEEGERALYEQYF. DNA for the CDR3: TGCGCCAGCAGCCAAGAAGAAGGTGAGCGGGCCCTCTACGAGCAGTACTTC.